One TCR beta chain is described in this entry. This sample was taken from a study of blood T cell repertoires in COVID-19. Overall study context: Researchers got acute and convalescent COVID-19 samples from the United States, Italy and Spain. In each case, the material was cDNA or gDNA derived from T cells, B-cell-depleted T cells, or PBMCs.

The CDR3 is made up of 17 amino acids. With 1 base removed from V and 0 bases from J, the gap between germline ends came to 14 bases. Germline V gives CDR1 SGHRS, CDR2 YFSETQ. In the original analysis: Amplification with reference gene primers provided the estimates of nucleated cell counts. TCRdb's table, derived via immunoSEQ multiplex PCR, lists solely in-frame clones and lacks some. That table is the source of V, J and clone size, and D and trimming were worked out from the DNA. The sample has tens of thousands of clones, around 87% seen once. The source of this sequence is a human donor in a cohort sampled during active COVID-19. Sequencing input: peripheral blood. The chain carries TRBV5-1 and TRBJ2-1, with D perhaps matching TRBD2 (6 bases). CDR3 loop: CASSLLSAGSSYNEQFF. For the CDR3, the DNA is TGCGCCAGCAGCTTGCTCTCTGCGGGGAGCTCCTACAATGAGCAGTTCTTC.